The T cell receptor (beta chain) described here comes from a study of T cell repertoires in cytomegalovirus infection. For the study at large: Selection of CMV epitopes for the study included recently identified HLA-C-restricted and well-studied HLA-B-restricted ones. It can be stated that public TCR beta signatures indicated CMV infection as well as a matching HLA type. Study results and caveats: CMV-specific TCR beta clonotypes restricted by HLA-C dominated the ex vivo response. Based on cumulative public TCR beta family frequency, carriers of CMV plus the relevant HLA were identified.

With respect to this clonotype: Its antigen is not known.

TCRdb called the reads again in MiXCR, with one record for every CDR3 protein. Of 300,000 or so distinct CDR3 sequences listed, around 25% are singletons. The germline V gene encodes CDR1 MNHEY and CDR2 SMNVEV (reference sequence). There are 12 residues in the CDR3. With 4 bases removed from V and 3 bases from J, the gap between germline ends came to 4 bases. The sequence was collected from a human donor in good health (CMV status not recorded). Some clones in this sample may be carry-over from other donors' samples. J is TRBJ1-5 and V is TRBV27, with D hard to call. This specimen consisted of cultured PBMCs, obtained from culture after CMV antigen stimulation. The CDR3 loop is CASSSHNQPQHF. DNA of the CDR3: TGTGCCAGCAGTTCACACAATCAGCCCCAGCATTTT.